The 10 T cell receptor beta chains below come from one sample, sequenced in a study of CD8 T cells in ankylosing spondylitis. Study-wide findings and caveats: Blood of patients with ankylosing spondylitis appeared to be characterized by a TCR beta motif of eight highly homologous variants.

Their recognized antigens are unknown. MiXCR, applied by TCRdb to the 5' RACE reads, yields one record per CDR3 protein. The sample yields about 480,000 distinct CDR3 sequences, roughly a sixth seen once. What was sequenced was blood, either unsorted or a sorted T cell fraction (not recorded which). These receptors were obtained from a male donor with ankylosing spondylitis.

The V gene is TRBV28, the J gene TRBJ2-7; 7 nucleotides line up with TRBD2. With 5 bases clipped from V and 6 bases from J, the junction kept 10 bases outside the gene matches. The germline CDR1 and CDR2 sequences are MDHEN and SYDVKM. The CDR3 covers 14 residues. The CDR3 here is CASSTNDGGFEQYF. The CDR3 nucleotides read TGTGCCAGCAGTACAAACGACGGGGGGTTCGAGCAGTACTTC.

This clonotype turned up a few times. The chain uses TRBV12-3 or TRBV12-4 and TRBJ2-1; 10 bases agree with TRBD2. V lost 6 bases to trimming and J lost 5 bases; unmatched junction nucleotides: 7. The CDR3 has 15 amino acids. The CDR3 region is CASSSGLAAHNEQFF. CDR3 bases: TGTGCCAGCAGCTCCGGACTAGCGGCACACAATGAGCAGTTCTTC.

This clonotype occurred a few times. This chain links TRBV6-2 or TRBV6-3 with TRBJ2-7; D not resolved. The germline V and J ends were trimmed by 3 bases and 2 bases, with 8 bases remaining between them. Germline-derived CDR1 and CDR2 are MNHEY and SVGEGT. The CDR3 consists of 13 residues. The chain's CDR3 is CASSYPIPYEQYF. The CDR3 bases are TGTGCCAGCAGTTATCCGATTCCCTACGAGCAGTACTTC.

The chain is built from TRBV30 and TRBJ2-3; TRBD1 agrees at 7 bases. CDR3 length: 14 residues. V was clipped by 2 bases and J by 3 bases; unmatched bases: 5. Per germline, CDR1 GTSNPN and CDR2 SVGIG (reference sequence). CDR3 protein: CAWSTGQLTDTQYF. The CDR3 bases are TGTGCCTGGAGTACGGGACAGTTGACAGATACGCAGTATTTT.

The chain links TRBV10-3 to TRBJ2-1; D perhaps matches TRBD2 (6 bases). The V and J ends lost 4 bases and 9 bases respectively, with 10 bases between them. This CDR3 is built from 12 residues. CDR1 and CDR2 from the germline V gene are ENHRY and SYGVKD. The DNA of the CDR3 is TGTGCCATCAGTGTCCCCGGGAGTGAGCAGTTCTTC. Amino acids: CAISVPGSEQFF.

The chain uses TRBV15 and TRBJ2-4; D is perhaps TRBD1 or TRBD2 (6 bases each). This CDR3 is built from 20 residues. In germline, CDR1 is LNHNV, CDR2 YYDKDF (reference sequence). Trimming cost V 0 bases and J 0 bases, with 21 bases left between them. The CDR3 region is CATSREGLGTGYGAKNIQYF. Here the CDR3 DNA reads TGTGCCACCAGCAGAGAGGGACTCGGTACAGGGTACGGAGCCAAAAACATTCAGTACTTC.

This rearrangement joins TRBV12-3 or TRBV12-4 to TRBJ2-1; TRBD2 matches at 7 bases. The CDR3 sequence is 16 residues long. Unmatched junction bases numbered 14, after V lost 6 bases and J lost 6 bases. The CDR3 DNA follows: TGTGCCAGCAGCACCCAGGGAGGGAAGGAGGTCAATGAGCAGTTCTTC. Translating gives CASSTQGGKEVNEQFF.

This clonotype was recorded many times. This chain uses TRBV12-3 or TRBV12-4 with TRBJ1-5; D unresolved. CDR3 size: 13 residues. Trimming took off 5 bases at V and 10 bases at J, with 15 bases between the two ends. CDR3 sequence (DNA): TGTGCCAGCAGTCTGGAGGGCCGGGGACCCCAGCATTTT. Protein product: CASSLEGRGPQHF.

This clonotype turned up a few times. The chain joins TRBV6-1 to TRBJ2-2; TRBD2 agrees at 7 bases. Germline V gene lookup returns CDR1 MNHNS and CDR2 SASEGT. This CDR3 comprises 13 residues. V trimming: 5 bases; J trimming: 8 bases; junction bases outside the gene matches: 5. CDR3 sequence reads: CASSPGGVGELFF. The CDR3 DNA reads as TGTGCCAGCAGTCCGGGGGGAGTAGGGGAGCTGTTTTTT.

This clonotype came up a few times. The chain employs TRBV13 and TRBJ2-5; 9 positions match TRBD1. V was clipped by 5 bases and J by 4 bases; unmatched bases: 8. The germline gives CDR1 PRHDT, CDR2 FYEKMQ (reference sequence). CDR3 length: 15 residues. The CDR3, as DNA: TGTGCCAGCAGCCCAATGGACAGGGGTGTAGAGACCCAGTACTTC. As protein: CASSPMDRGVETQYF.